A selection of T cell receptor beta chains follows, all from one sample in a study of cytomegalovirus exposure and HLA in healthy donors. The method was immunoSEQ multiplex PCR; TCRdb's version includes in-frame clones alone and lacks a portion of them. The sample contains about 100,000 clones, approximately 72% of which appear only once. Specimen: PBMCs. The receptors shown here come from a male donor in good health and CMV-seropositive. Both conserved end residues are trimmed from each CDR3.

length: 12; V: TRBV7-9; CDR3: ASSAQGAKETQY
length: 11; V: TRBV2; CDR3: ASSPWSRGEQY
length: 12; V: TRBV6-1; CDR3: ASSEGGGRETQY
length: 10; V: TRBV19; CDR3: ASQRAADTQY
length: 13; V: TRBV29-1; CDR3: SVEGGFYGTDTQY
length: 14; V: TRBV9; CDR3: ASSVVASGNEETQY
length: 14; V: TRBV13; CDR3: ASSLGTGGPNTEAF
length: 13; V: TRBV18; CDR3: ASSFRDRGTYEQY
length: 13; V: TRBV6-1; CDR3: ASIIDMYSNQPQH
length: 13; V: TRBV7-9; CDR3: ASSPIGTSKETQY
length: 11; V: TRBV6-5; CDR3: ASSLGRGNEQF
length: 14; V: TRBV7-8; CDR3: ASTVGRLAGPYEQY
length: 9; V: TRBV20-1; CDR3: SARRVREQY
length: 13; V: TRBV29-1; CDR3: SVVEPGGGNQPQH
length: 11; V: TRBV28; CDR3: ATDAGTSYEQY